This T cell receptor (beta chain) was sequenced for a study of T cell responses to AZD1222 COVID-19 vaccine. General study points: After two AZD1222 doses, spike-specific TCR breadth and depth rose versus day 0. Spike was spanned by vaccine-associated CD4 TCRs, which were dominant at 160-218 and 743-854.

Trimming removed 0 bases from V and 3 bases from J; junction bases left unmatched: 3. This CDR3 comprises 15 residues. The germline V gene has CDR1 SGDLS and CDR2 YYNGEE. Notes on this clone: What it binds is unknown.

Sequenced by immunoSEQ multiplex PCR; TCRdb stores in-frame clones only, minus some. Counted here are fewer than 120,000 clones, 94% occurring once; the ten biggest clones make up 2.9%. This sample comprised peripheral blood, obtained 28 days after the second AZD1222 dose. The V and J genes are TRBV9 and TRBJ1-1; 9 bases match TRBD1. This receptor was identified in an adult who received the AZD1222 COVID-19 vaccine. The CDR3 DNA reads TGTGCCAGCAGCGTAGTGACAGGGGGTGACACTGAAGCTTTCTTT. Protein: CASSVVTGGDTEAFF.